The sequence of this T cell receptor beta chain was determined in a study of early T cells in non-severe SARS-CoV-2 infection. Many counts were recorded for this clonotype. Antigen specificity is unknown. As part of library construction, unique molecular identifiers were attached to individual cDNA molecules. TCRdb reanalysed the 5' RACE reads using MiXCR and keeps one entry per CDR3 protein. The sample yields tens of thousands of distinct CDR3 sequences, nearly 7.5% seen once. Study-level results: The matching step, a VDJdb search, favored anti-spike CD8 responses and missed private and CD4 specificities.

The CDR3 consists of 16 residues. V lost 1 base, J lost 2 bases, and 13 bases lay in between. Germline CDR1 reads SGHKS; CDR2 reads YYEKEE (reference sequence). The sample was whole blood. The source of this sequence is an adult who was a healthcare worker with PCR-confirmed SARS-CoV-2 infection or an uninfected control (not recorded which). The genes are TRBV5-5 and TRBJ1-5; D remains ambiguous. The CDR3 is CASSLLGWEGNQPQHF. The DNA of the CDR3 is TGTGCCAGCAGCTTGCTTGGATGGGAAGGCAATCAGCCCCAGCATTTT.